The entry below gives a single TCR beta chain sequence along with its context. This clone occurred a few times. Its antigen has not been determined. There are no base qualities to consult, and no much larger clone falls within one base. This record comes from a study of cytomegalovirus exposure and HLA in healthy donors (dated by TCRdb to 2016 to 2017). A note on the overall study: In an earlier analysis of around 540 of the donors, 276 Gb of sequence data and approximately 100 million unique TCR beta sequences from roughly 190 million T cells were reported. About 320 gigabases of sequencing data and around 87 million unique TCR sequences were included in an early release covering under 650 HLA-typed donors. Of the 398 genotyped donors, approximately 83% fell in the genetic ancestry cluster associated with self-reported Caucasian donors. The study aimed to test whether cataloging public T cell receptors could reveal signatures of past pathogen exposure. The study used immunosequencing to profile the T cell repertoires of about 670 subjects and linked those repertoires to cytomegalovirus serostatus. A separate validation cohort of 100 to 150 different subjects was used in addition to the approximately 610-subject first cohort. The study combined high-throughput TCR immunosequencing, statistical association of individual TCRs with disease status, and machine learning to predict cytomegalovirus infection status. A later analysis re-examined previously published TCR beta repertoires from several hundred donors and added high-resolution HLA genotyping to investigate patterns of TCR occurrence. In the later analysis, no new phenotypic data were used to find candidate immune exposures; instead, reliance was placed on TCR beta sequences and their occurrence across donors. An earlier analysis of some 500 of the donors applied high-throughput TCR beta sequencing to assess whether each TCR beta V gene segment acted as functional or pseudogenic. Donor age, sex, ethnicity and CMV serostatus were compiled alongside the repertoire data. In a later genetic analysis, genome-wide SNP genotypes for about three fifths of the roughly 670 donors were used, and that subset was treated as a discovery cohort. Every discovery cohort repertoire had been produced on one sequencing platform. Class I and class II HLA loci were covered by the typing at four-digit resolution. The number of donors typed differed by locus, with roughly 620-630 for A, B, C, DRB1 and DQB1, more than 500 for DQA1, over 600 for DPA1, and over 400 for DPB1. Because of strong linkage in the cohort, five DR-DQ haplotypes were treated as single units for association and clustering. Among a few hundred genotyped donors of the cohort, an average of roughly 240,000 unique TCR beta nucleotide sequences were sequenced per donor, roughly 20% of them non-productive. Findings and caveats that apply to the study as a whole: Because HLA typing was missing for some donors at each locus, association tests included only the typed subset. In a later genetic analysis, fewer N-insertions in productive TCRs were reported among donors in an Asian-associated ancestry cluster than the approximately 630-donor mean. In a later analysis, TCR association rates were found to vary across HLA loci, with the most associated TCRs seen for DRB1 alleles and the fewest for HLA-C alleles. This cohort had only TCR beta chains sequenced, and the lack of alpha or paired-chain data limited which features could be detected. A later genetic analysis associated a missense DCLRE1C variant with V-gene and J-gene trimming of TCR beta chains, and an independent cohort replicated the association. Because counts were too low, about 17 rarely observed V segments, including chromosome 9 orphons, were excluded from the earlier analysis of 587 of the donors. A later analysis found that most CMV-associated TCR beta chains appeared HLA-restricted, with HLA associations seemingly driven largely by CMV exposure. In vitro tests confirmed that a few of the cytomegalovirus-associated TCR beta chains recognize cytomegalovirus antigens. For the cohort, immune exposure information was limited to CMV serostatus. The classifier was reported to diagnose cytomegalovirus status with high specificity and sensitivity in both the original and validation cohorts. A cluster of highly shared sequence variants was judged likely to represent a technical artifact of the sequencing pipeline. Some IMGT-functional V segments, including TRBV6-2 and TRBV6-3, could not be told apart with the 87-base-pair reads, so those segments were excluded. In a later analysis, 15,000 to 20,000 TCR beta sequences were associated with specific HLA alleles at a false discovery rate of 0.05. Most TCR sequences were observed very rarely across donors, whereas some public TCRs were present in many individuals. When HLA alleles, especially DR and DQ, strongly co-occurred, TCR associations were difficult to assign to individual alleles. In the study, 164 TCR beta chains were listed as associated with cytomegalovirus. The authors suggested that the approach could potentially be extended to other disease states and immunological phenotypes. A further reported finding was that TCR beta sequences accurately predicted the HLA-A and HLA-B alleles for most subjects in the first cohort. Several of the top co-occurrence clusters appeared to be linked to parvovirus B19, influenza, CMV and Epstein-Barr virus, according to a later analysis. Correlated functional status among segregating V segments might be attributable to linkage disequilibrium, but an unknown experimental factor could not be ruled out. Sequencing depth was assumed to be roughly uniform across donors in the presence/absence analyses, though that assumption may not hold. A later analysis found that HLA-associated TCR beta chains were more clonally expanded and had lower generation probabilities than equally common non-associated chains. In an earlier analysis of around 500 of the donors, most TCR beta V segments appeared in productive rearrangements about 90% or about 30% of the time, broadly matching IMGT annotations.

Library construction relied on the immunoSEQ multiplex PCR assay. A mixture of 60 forward primers for TCR Vbeta segments and 13 reverse primers for TCR Jbeta segments was used in the multiplex PCR. The CDR3 region of rearranged TCR beta genes was amplified from genomic DNA with a multiplex PCR assay. Amplified TCR beta libraries were sequenced as 87-base-pair reads on the Illumina HiSeq System. Regarding the original processing steps: A later analysis counted about 80 million unique TCR beta chains across the approximately 700 repertoires, and 10 million to 12 million of these chains were shared by at least two donors. Raw reads were error-corrected and collapsed into unique sequences by a nearest-neighbor algorithm in which closely related sequences were merged to remove PCR and sequencing errors. CDR3 sequences were aligned to IMGT reference sequences to assign V, D and J gene segments. Each retained sequence needed at least a six-nucleotide match to both a V gene segment and a J gene segment. Rearrangements were called productive when the CDR3 lacked stop codons and stayed in frame with V and J; all others were non-productive. Following IMGT convention, CDR3 was defined as the stretch from the second conserved V-encoded cysteine to the conserved J-encoded phenylalanine. In an earlier analysis of more than 550 of the donors, sequences lacking an unambiguous match to a single V gene segment were excluded. An earlier analysis of 587 of the donors classified V segments as functional when productive rearrangements were above 56.7% and as segregating when the standard deviation between donors was above 5%. To diagnose cytomegalovirus status from the catalog of TCR beta chain sequences, a statistical classification framework was built. V and J gene assignment, in a later analysis, came from comparing TCR nucleotide sequences with IMGT/GENE-DB human TR gene sequences. A later analysis assigned CDR3 sequences and most-parsimonious VDJ recombination scenarios with the TCRdist pipeline. In a later analysis, each TCR beta chain was defined by its CDR3 amino acid sequence together with its V-gene family, and reads lacking a unique V-gene family were excluded. As a way to deal with suspected cross-contamination and a sequencing artifact, a later analysis dropped more than 500 nucleotide sequences that were highly shared and had low generation probability. In a later analysis, a clonal expansion index was calculated for each public chain from normalized within-repertoire ranks of inferred template counts. In a later analysis, generation probabilities were computed with a VDJ recombination model fitted to out-of-frame rearrangements, and the resulting probabilities were checked against IGoR. In a later analysis, hypergeometric tests were used to score TCR-TCR, TCR-HLA and TCR-CMV co-occurrence, with a repertoire-size bias correction applied to TCR pairs. To estimate false discovery rates, a later analysis permuted the HLA or CMV assignments 20 times. In a later analysis, co-occurring TCRs were grouped using DBSCAN, and TCRdist sequence similarity was added for clustering within HLA-allele-positive subsets. Repertoires with fewer than 30,000 or more than 120,000 public chains, plus five repertoires with anomalous nucleotide sharing, were excluded from co-occurrence clustering. The immuneACCESS repertoire file appears here via TCRdb, limited to in-frame rearrangements. These files lack a portion of the clones; in checked studies, under half of the deficit traces to unresolved V genes, and the cause of the others is not known. V and J calls and clone size come straight from that table; D and trimming were deduced from the DNA. The sample table records some 150,000 clones; over 60% of these occur just once. 2% to 2.5% of the sample belongs to the ten largest clones.

The germline V gene yields SGHRS for CDR1 and YFSETQ for CDR2. The junction shows trimming of 0 bases on V and 2 bases on J, plus 12 bases between the germline ends. The CDR3 contains 15 residues, cysteine and phenylalanine counted. The CDR3 DNA has 45 bases and is translated from base 1. The cohort consisted of 666 healthy bone marrow donors. At the time of sampling, all cohort members were nominally healthy, though unrecorded immune exposures were likely present. The donor was CMV seronegative and was included in the group of under 450 seronegative cohort members. Each donor provided a peripheral blood sample, and peripheral blood mononuclear cells were used for TCR beta sequencing. Genomic DNA was extracted from the blood cell samples with the Qiagen DNeasy Blood Extraction Kit.

The chain is assembled from TRBV5-1 and TRBJ2-7; the D region possibly corresponds to TRBD2 (5 bases align). The specimen was PBMCs. The sequence derives from a man between 40 and 49 years old in good health and CMV-seronegative. The CDR3 region: CASSLAGEFPYEQYF. The DNA sequence reads TGCGCCAGCAGCTTGGCCGGGGAGTTTCCCTACGAGCAGTACTTC.